The following is a T cell receptor (beta chain) sequence with its context. As yet, its antigen is unknown. Trimming took 0 bases from V and 4 from J, leaving 13 bases between them. The CDR3 covers 16 residues. Germline CDR1 and CDR2: SEHNR and FQNEAQ (reference sequence). This entry is derived from a study of cytomegalovirus exposure and HLA in healthy donors. Across the study: An earlier analysis found 120 million or so unique TCR beta sequences from about 179 million T cells.

Notes on the study in general: In a later analysis, a missense DCLRE1C variant was linked to TCR beta V- and J-gene trimming.

Primers included in the PCR were 60 Vbeta and 13 Jbeta primers. In the original workflow: Among the unique TCR beta chains that a later analysis counted, 75 million to 85 million in all, roughly 11 million were shared. Sequenced by immunoSEQ multiplex PCR; TCRdb stores in-frame clones only, minus some. Clonal size and the V and J genes are those of that table, whereas D and trimming came from the DNA. The sample holds some 140,000 clones, around three quarters seen once. This receptor was obtained from a man aged 18 to 35 in good health and CMV-seronegative. Sequenced: PBMCs. This rearrangement joins TRBV7-9 to TRBJ1-3; tentatively, D is TRBD1 (5 bases). This CDR3 is CASSLAGRVDGNTIYF. CDR3 nucleotide sequence: TGTGCCAGCAGCTTAGCGGGCAGGGTGGACGGAAACACCATATATTTT.